This is a list of T cell receptor beta chains from one sample in a study of blood T cell repertoires in COVID-19. Data came from immunoSEQ multiplex PCR; TCRdb stores just in-frame clones and leaves some out. The table lists 120,000 or so clones, approximately 90% of them singletons, with approximately 3.5% in the top ten. Sequencing input: peripheral blood. The receptor source for this set is a woman in her forties or fifties with acute or convalescent COVID-19. The CDR3 runs from the conserved cysteine through the conserved F or W. Fields, in order: D gene, clone size, V gene, J gene, CDR3 DNA, CDR3 protein. The D gene is left open where the match is weak. Clone size is given for some rows only: seen once, a few or many times, or a class if the clone is expanded.

d_gene: TRBD2; abundance: -; v_gene: TRBV5-6; j_gene: TRBJ2-1; CDR3nt: TGTGCCAGCAGCGCCTGGACTAGCGGGGAAAATGAGCAGTTCTTC; CDR3aa: CASSAWTSGENEQFF
d_gene: TRBD1; abundance: -; v_gene: TRBV6-2/TRBV6-3; j_gene: TRBJ1-3; CDR3nt: TGTGCCAGCAGCCTCCGACAGGGCGGGTTTTATGGAAACACCATATATTTT; CDR3aa: CASSLRQGGFYGNTIYF
d_gene: TRBD2; abundance: -; v_gene: TRBV6-5; j_gene: TRBJ2-1; CDR3nt: TGTGCCAGCACCTTGGGGGGGTCCTACAATGAGCAGTTCTTC; CDR3aa: CASTLGGSYNEQFF
d_gene: -; abundance: few; v_gene: TRBV18; j_gene: TRBJ2-1; CDR3nt: TGTGCCAGCTCCCAAGCTACTGAGCAGTTCTTC; CDR3aa: CASSQATEQFF
d_gene: TRBD2; abundance: -; v_gene: TRBV7-7; j_gene: TRBJ2-5; CDR3nt: TGTGCCAGCAGCCAATGGCGGGGGAGGGAGACCCAGTACTTC; CDR3aa: CASSQWRGRETQYF
d_gene: -; abundance: -; v_gene: TRBV10-3; j_gene: TRBJ2-5; CDR3nt: TGTGCCACCCAACCATCAAACCTAAAAGAGACCCAGTACTTC; CDR3aa: CATQPSNLKETQYF
d_gene: -; abundance: once; v_gene: TRBV5-1; j_gene: TRBJ1-4; CDR3nt: TGCGCCAGCACCCTTTTTGCAACTAATGAAAAACTGTTTTTT; CDR3aa: CASTLFATNEKLFF
d_gene: -; abundance: few; v_gene: TRBV5-1; j_gene: TRBJ1-1; CDR3nt: TGCGCCAGCAGCGATAGTGGACAGTTGAACACTGAAGCTTTCTTT; CDR3aa: CASSDSGQLNTEAFF
d_gene: -; abundance: -; v_gene: TRBV18; j_gene: TRBJ2-3; CDR3nt: TGTGCCAGCTCACCAGTCTGGAGTATGAGCACAGATACGCAGTATTTT; CDR3aa: CASSPVWSMSTDTQYF
d_gene: -; abundance: -; v_gene: TRBV3-1/TRBV3-2; j_gene: TRBJ1-2; CDR3nt: TGTGCCAGCAGCCACCCCCGGGGGGGGGCTAGTGGCTACACCTTC; CDR3aa: CASSHPRGGASGYTF
d_gene: -; abundance: -; v_gene: TRBV5-1; j_gene: TRBJ2-1; CDR3nt: TGCGCCAGCAGCTTCAGCTACAATGAGCAGTTCTTC; CDR3aa: CASSFSYNEQFF
d_gene: -; abundance: -; v_gene: TRBV24-1; j_gene: TRBJ1-1; CDR3nt: TGTGCCACCAGTGATCAGGGCACTGAAGCTTTCTTT; CDR3aa: CATSDQGTEAFF
d_gene: TRBD1; abundance: -; v_gene: TRBV19; j_gene: TRBJ1-3; CDR3nt: TGTGCCAGTAGGGCCTCGGACAGGGCTGGAAACACCATATATTTT; CDR3aa: CASRASDRAGNTIYF
d_gene: -; abundance: -; v_gene: TRBV5-1; j_gene: TRBJ1-2; CDR3nt: TGCGCCAGCAGCTCGGACTACGACTATGGCTACACCTTC; CDR3aa: CASSSDYDYGYTF
d_gene: TRBD1; abundance: -; v_gene: TRBV7-9; j_gene: TRBJ2-4; CDR3nt: TGTGCCAGCAGCTGGACAGGGGGACTAGCCAAAAACATTCAGTACTTC; CDR3aa: CASSWTGGLAKNIQYF
d_gene: -; abundance: -; v_gene: TRBV7-2; j_gene: TRBJ1-3; CDR3nt: TGTGCCAGCAGCTTAGGACAGTCCCGAAACACCATATATTTT; CDR3aa: CASSLGQSRNTIYF
d_gene: -; abundance: -; v_gene: TRBV7-9; j_gene: TRBJ1-1; CDR3nt: TGTGCCAGCAGCCCATGGCAGACTGAAGCTTTCTTT; CDR3aa: CASSPWQTEAFF
d_gene: TRBD2; abundance: -; v_gene: TRBV5-1; j_gene: TRBJ2-3; CDR3nt: TGCGCCAGCAGCCTGACGGGAGCGGGAGGGTCCACAGATACGCAGTATTTT; CDR3aa: CASSLTGAGGSTDTQYF
d_gene: TRBD1; abundance: -; v_gene: TRBV29-1; j_gene: TRBJ1-1; CDR3nt: TGCAGCGCCCACAGGGGGCTAATCACCACTGAAGCTTTCTTT; CDR3aa: CSAHRGLITTEAFF
d_gene: -; abundance: -; v_gene: TRBV24-1; j_gene: TRBJ2-5; CDR3nt: TGTGCCACCAGTGACCCTGGACAACCCGGGACTCAAGAGACCCAGTACTTC; CDR3aa: CATSDPGQPGTQETQYF
d_gene: -; abundance: -; v_gene: TRBV6-5; j_gene: TRBJ1-1; CDR3nt: TGTGCCAGCAGCCCCAGGGAGGACACTGAAGCTTTCTTT; CDR3aa: CASSPREDTEAFF
d_gene: -; abundance: -; v_gene: TRBV29-1; j_gene: TRBJ2-3; CDR3nt: TGCAGCGTTGGACAGCGAAACACAGATACGCAGTATTTT; CDR3aa: CSVGQRNTDTQYF
d_gene: TRBD1; abundance: -; v_gene: TRBV18; j_gene: TRBJ1-6; CDR3nt: TGTGCCAGCTCGACAGGGGGCGATTCACCCCTCCACTTT; CDR3aa: CASSTGGDSPLHF
d_gene: -; abundance: -; v_gene: TRBV30; j_gene: TRBJ2-1; CDR3nt: TGTGCCTGGAGTAGGACTTACAATGAGCAGTTCTTC; CDR3aa: CAWSRTYNEQFF
d_gene: -; abundance: once; v_gene: TRBV28; j_gene: TRBJ2-2; CDR3nt: TGTGCCAGCAGTCCCCCTTCAGCAGGGCCCGGGGAGCTGTTTTTT; CDR3aa: CASSPPSAGPGELFF
d_gene: TRBD1; abundance: -; v_gene: TRBV5-1; j_gene: TRBJ2-5; CDR3nt: TGCGCCAGCAGCCTACAGGGGAGTGAAGAGACCCAGTACTTC; CDR3aa: CASSLQGSEETQYF
d_gene: TRBD1; abundance: -; v_gene: TRBV19; j_gene: TRBJ2-7; CDR3nt: TGTGCCAGTAAGCAACAGGGGGCCTACGAGCAGTACTTC; CDR3aa: CASKQQGAYEQYF
d_gene: TRBD1; abundance: -; v_gene: TRBV5-1; j_gene: TRBJ2-3; CDR3nt: TGCGCCAGCAGCTTGGTGGCAGGGGGCGGATCAGATACGCAGTATTTT; CDR3aa: CASSLVAGGGSDTQYF
d_gene: -; abundance: -; v_gene: TRBV5-1; j_gene: TRBJ2-2; CDR3nt: TGCGCCAGCAGCTTGGACGGGAGAGACACCGGGGAGCTGTTTTTT; CDR3aa: CASSLDGRDTGELFF
d_gene: TRBD1; abundance: -; v_gene: TRBV30; j_gene: TRBJ1-4; CDR3nt: TGTGCCTGGAGCCCCGGGACAGAGGATGAAAAACTGTTTTTT; CDR3aa: CAWSPGTEDEKLFF
d_gene: TRBD1; abundance: -; v_gene: TRBV3-1/TRBV3-2; j_gene: TRBJ2-7; CDR3nt: TGTGCCAGCAGCTGGGGGGCGGGACAGGCCTCGTCCGAGCAGTACTTC; CDR3aa: CASSWGAGQASSEQYF
d_gene: -; abundance: -; v_gene: TRBV5-1; j_gene: TRBJ2-2; CDR3nt: TGCGCCAGCAGGAGGACGGGAAACACCGGGGAGCTGTTTTTT; CDR3aa: CASRRTGNTGELFF
d_gene: -; abundance: -; v_gene: TRBV6-1; j_gene: TRBJ1-5; CDR3nt: TGTGCCAGCAGTGAAATGGCGGCGTTCAATCAGCCCCAGCATTTT; CDR3aa: CASSEMAAFNQPQHF
d_gene: -; abundance: -; v_gene: TRBV7-9; j_gene: TRBJ2-7; CDR3nt: TGTGCCAGCAGTAGTCGGGAGAGGAGAAACGAGCAGTACTTC; CDR3aa: CASSSRERRNEQYF
d_gene: -; abundance: -; v_gene: TRBV5-1; j_gene: TRBJ2-2; CDR3nt: TGCGCCAGCAGCTTGTTGCGGGAGAACACCGGGGAGCTGTTTTTT; CDR3aa: CASSLLRENTGELFF
d_gene: -; abundance: -; v_gene: TRBV6-5; j_gene: TRBJ1-1; CDR3nt: TGTGCCAGCAGCTCCCGGACAAACCCGAACACTGAAGCTTTCTTT; CDR3aa: CASSSRTNPNTEAFF
d_gene: -; abundance: -; v_gene: TRBV7-2; j_gene: TRBJ2-2; CDR3nt: TGTGCCAGCAGCTACAGGGTGGTTCGTTCCACCGGGGAGCTGTTTTTT; CDR3aa: CASSYRVVRSTGELFF
d_gene: -; abundance: -; v_gene: TRBV6-5; j_gene: TRBJ1-4; CDR3nt: TGTGCCAGCAGTCGGACAGTTAATGAAAAACTGTTTTTT; CDR3aa: CASSRTVNEKLFF
d_gene: -; abundance: -; v_gene: TRBV9; j_gene: TRBJ1-1; CDR3nt: TGTGCCAGCAGCGTAGCGGGGGGGGGTTTAACTGAAGCTTTCTTT; CDR3aa: CASSVAGGGLTEAFF
d_gene: TRBD1; abundance: -; v_gene: TRBV11-2; j_gene: TRBJ2-7; CDR3nt: TGTGCCAGCAGCGCCCGGGACAGATCCGCCGAGCAGTACTTC; CDR3aa: CASSARDRSAEQYF
d_gene: -; abundance: -; v_gene: TRBV3-1/TRBV3-2; j_gene: TRBJ1-2; CDR3nt: TGTGCCAGCAGCCAAGTTGTGGGGCTCCTCTATGGCTACACCTTC; CDR3aa: CASSQVVGLLYGYTF
d_gene: TRBD1; abundance: few; v_gene: TRBV18; j_gene: TRBJ1-6; CDR3nt: TGTGCCAGCTCACCGGACAGGGTCCTATCACCCCTCCACTTT; CDR3aa: CASSPDRVLSPLHF
d_gene: -; abundance: -; v_gene: TRBV6-5; j_gene: TRBJ1-1; CDR3nt: TGTGCCAGCAGCCGTGGACAGATAAACACTGAAGCTTTCTTT; CDR3aa: CASSRGQINTEAFF
d_gene: TRBD2; abundance: -; v_gene: TRBV10-2; j_gene: TRBJ2-1; CDR3nt: TGCGCCAGCAGTCCCGGGAGGGTCTACAATGAGCAGTTCTTC; CDR3aa: CASSPGRVYNEQFF
d_gene: -; abundance: -; v_gene: TRBV18; j_gene: TRBJ1-5; CDR3nt: TGTGCCAGCTCAGCCGACAGAAATCAGCCCCAGCATTTT; CDR3aa: CASSADRNQPQHF
d_gene: -; abundance: -; v_gene: TRBV6-6; j_gene: TRBJ2-7; CDR3nt: TGTGCCAGCACAGGGTTGAGCGACGAGCAGTACTTC; CDR3aa: CASTGLSDEQYF
d_gene: TRBD2; abundance: -; v_gene: TRBV5-6; j_gene: TRBJ2-1; CDR3nt: TGTGCCAGCAGCTTGGACGGCGGGAGAAGTTGGTATGAGCAGTTCTTC; CDR3aa: CASSLDGGRSWYEQFF
d_gene: TRBD1; abundance: few; v_gene: TRBV6-1; j_gene: TRBJ1-5; CDR3nt: TGTGCCAGCAGTGCCGGACAGGGAGGGAGCAATCAGCCCCAGCATTTT; CDR3aa: CASSAGQGGSNQPQHF
d_gene: TRBD1; abundance: -; v_gene: TRBV7-8; j_gene: TRBJ2-7; CDR3nt: TGTGCCAGCAGCTTCCCCGGGACAGGGAGTTCCGAGCAGTACTTC; CDR3aa: CASSFPGTGSSEQYF
d_gene: -; abundance: -; v_gene: TRBV4-1; j_gene: TRBJ1-4; CDR3nt: TGCGCCAGCAGCCAAGATAAGGGGATTAATGAAAAACTGTTTTTT; CDR3aa: CASSQDKGINEKLFF
d_gene: -; abundance: -; v_gene: TRBV24-1; j_gene: TRBJ2-2; CDR3nt: TGTGCCACACAGACAGGTAACACCGGGGAGCTGTTTTTT; CDR3aa: CATQTGNTGELFF
d_gene: -; abundance: once; v_gene: TRBV10-2; j_gene: TRBJ2-2; CDR3nt: TGCGCCAGTGACCCAGCGGTGGGGGGTCCCGGGGAGCTGTTTTTT; CDR3aa: CASDPAVGGPGELFF
d_gene: -; abundance: -; v_gene: TRBV3-1/TRBV3-2; j_gene: TRBJ1-6; CDR3nt: TGTGCCAGCAGCCAAGTACCAGGGTCCTATAATTCACCCCTCCACTTT; CDR3aa: CASSQVPGSYNSPLHF
d_gene: -; abundance: -; v_gene: TRBV27; j_gene: TRBJ2-5; CDR3nt: TGTGCCAGCAGTTTCCAGCGGGTACCCCCGAAGACCCAGTACTTC; CDR3aa: CASSFQRVPPKTQYF
d_gene: -; abundance: -; v_gene: TRBV3-1/TRBV3-2; j_gene: TRBJ2-7; CDR3nt: TGTGCCAGCAGCCAAGCGGGAGCATACGAGCAGTACTTC; CDR3aa: CASSQAGAYEQYF
d_gene: -; abundance: few; v_gene: TRBV11-1; j_gene: TRBJ2-5; CDR3nt: TGTGCCAGCAGAAGAGGAGAGACCCAGTACTTC; CDR3aa: CASRRGETQYF
d_gene: -; abundance: -; v_gene: TRBV5-6; j_gene: TRBJ1-2; CDR3nt: TGTGCCAGCAGCTTGTCCCCGCGGAAGACCTATGGCTACACCTTC; CDR3aa: CASSLSPRKTYGYTF
d_gene: -; abundance: -; v_gene: TRBV5-1; j_gene: TRBJ1-1; CDR3nt: TGCGCCAGCAGCTTGACAGGGATAGCCCCCGAAGCTTTCTTT; CDR3aa: CASSLTGIAPEAFF
d_gene: -; abundance: -; v_gene: TRBV6-5; j_gene: TRBJ1-1; CDR3nt: TGTGCCAGCAGGAGGGAGCTCGACACTGAAGCTTTCTTT; CDR3aa: CASRRELDTEAFF
d_gene: TRBD1; abundance: few; v_gene: TRBV10-3; j_gene: TRBJ2-7; CDR3nt: TGTGCCACCGGACAGGGGCATGGGCAGTACTTC; CDR3aa: CATGQGHGQYF